The present T cell receptor beta chain was sequenced within a study of T cell responses to AZD1222 COVID-19 vaccine. Study-wide results and caveats: Clonal diversity may have been underestimated, and the donors were mostly white British, with more females than males.

Germline CDR1 reads SGDLS; CDR2 reads YYNGEE. V lost 3 bases to trimming and J lost 2 bases, with 15 bases between them. The CDR3 is 16 residues long. Turning to this clone: The target antigen is unknown.

Profiling relied on immunoSEQ multiplex PCR, and the TCRdb table lists in-frame clones only, not all of them. Among 150,000 to 200,000 clones, just over 90% were seen once, and the ten largest hold approximately 1.7%. Pooling covered second doses at about 4 or about 12 weeks. The sequence was obtained from an adult who received the AZD1222 COVID-19 vaccine. The sequencing used peripheral blood, collected 28 days after the second AZD1222 dose. The chain joins TRBV9 to TRBJ1-3; no firm D call. The CDR3 DNA follows: TGTGCCAGCAGCGCACACTGGGGAGACCCTGGAAACACCATATATTTT. The encoded protein is CASSAHWGDPGNTIYF.